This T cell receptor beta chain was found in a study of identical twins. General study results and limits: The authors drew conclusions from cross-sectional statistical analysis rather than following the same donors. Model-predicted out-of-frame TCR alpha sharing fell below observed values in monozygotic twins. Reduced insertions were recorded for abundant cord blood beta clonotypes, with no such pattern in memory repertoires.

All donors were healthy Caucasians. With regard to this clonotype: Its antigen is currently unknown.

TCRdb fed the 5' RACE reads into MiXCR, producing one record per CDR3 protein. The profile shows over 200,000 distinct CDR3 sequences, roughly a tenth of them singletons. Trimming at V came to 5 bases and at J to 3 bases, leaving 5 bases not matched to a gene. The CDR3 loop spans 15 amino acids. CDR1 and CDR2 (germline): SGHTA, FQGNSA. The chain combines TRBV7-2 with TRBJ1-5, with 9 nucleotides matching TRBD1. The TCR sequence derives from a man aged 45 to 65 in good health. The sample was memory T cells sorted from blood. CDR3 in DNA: TGTGCCAGCAGCCACGGGACAGGGTACAATCAGCCCCAGCATTTT. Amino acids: CASSHGTGYNQPQHF.